This T cell receptor (beta chain) came from a study of blood T cell repertoires in COVID-19. Under the authors' procedure: Amplification of reference gene primers provided the estimated nucleated cell counts. Assay: immunoSEQ multiplex PCR; the TCRdb copy retains only in-frame clones and omits some. V and J calls and clone size are copied from that table; D and trimming were computed from the DNA. Of roughly 86,000 clones in the sample, around nine tenths were seen once. The CDR3 has 9 amino acids. Sequenced input: peripheral blood. This receptor was identified in a man in his fifties or sixties with active or convalescent COVID-19. The chain couples TRBV21-1 to TRBJ1-5. TRBV21-1 is a pseudogene locus. CDR3 in DNA: TGTGCCAAGGAGGGGTCCCAGCATTTT. Its protein product is CAKEGSQHF.